This T cell receptor beta chain is from a study of OX40 agonist ivuxolimab in advanced cancers. This clone has a single count. With V trimmed by 5 bases and J by 2 bases, 11 bases remained unmatched. The CDR3 has 16 amino acids. Germline lookup yields CDR1 SGHTA and CDR2 FQGNSA. Clones were read by immunoSEQ multiplex PCR, and TCRdb kept only the in-frame ones, dropping some. The sample contains fewer than 95,000 clones, approximately 80% of which appear only once. This specimen was CD4+ or CD8+ T cells sorted from blood, taken in a trial of the OX40 agonist ivuxolimab. The TCR sequence derives from an adult with an advanced solid tumor such as melanoma, head and neck, liver or kidney cancer. The V gene is TRBV7-2, the J gene TRBJ2-7; 8 bases line up with TRBD2. CDR3 region: CASSIRGVSGAYEQYF. The CDR3 DNA is TGTGCCAGCAGCATCCGGGGGGTTAGCGGGGCCTACGAGCAGTACTTC.